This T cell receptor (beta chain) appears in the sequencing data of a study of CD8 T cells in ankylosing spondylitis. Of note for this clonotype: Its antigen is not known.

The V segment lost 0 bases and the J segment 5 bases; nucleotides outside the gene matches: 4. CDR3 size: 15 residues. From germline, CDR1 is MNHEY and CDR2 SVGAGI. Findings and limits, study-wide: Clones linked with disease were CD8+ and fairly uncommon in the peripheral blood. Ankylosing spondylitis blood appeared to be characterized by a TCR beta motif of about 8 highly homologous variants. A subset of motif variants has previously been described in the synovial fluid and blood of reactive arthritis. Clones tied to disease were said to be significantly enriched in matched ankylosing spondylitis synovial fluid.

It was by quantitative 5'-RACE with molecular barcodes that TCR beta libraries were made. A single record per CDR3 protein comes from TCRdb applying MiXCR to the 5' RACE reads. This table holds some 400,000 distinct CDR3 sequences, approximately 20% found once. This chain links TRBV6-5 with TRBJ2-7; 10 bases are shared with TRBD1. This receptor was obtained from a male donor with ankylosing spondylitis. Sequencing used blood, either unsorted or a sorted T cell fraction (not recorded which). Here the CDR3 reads CASSYSGQGYHEQYF. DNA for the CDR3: TGTGCCAGCAGTTACTCGGGACAGGGGTACCACGAGCAGTACTTC.